This record covers a single TCR beta chain. This clonotype was detected only a few times. Its recognized antigen is unknown. No base quality values were provided; no much bigger clone lies one nucleotide off. TCR beta CDR3 regions were amplified from RNA transcripts. For the first round of RT-PCR on the TCR CDR3, the HTBI primer set was used together with the Qiagen OneStep RT-PCR kit. A second multiplex PCR round built the libraries, followed by size selection and purification. The libraries were sequenced on an Illumina HiSeq2000 using paired-end 100 bp reads. On the authors' methods: SOAPnuke was used to process the raw data, removing reads that contained adapters or uncalled bases, had a mean Phred below 15, or lacked an exact match to the constant primer or identifier. High-quality paired reads were merged using COPE v1.2.5, and each unique nucleotide sequence was defined as a clonotype. Clonotypes were aligned to IMGT TRBV, TRBD and TRBJ reference segments using MiTCR v1.1. The analysis included only V-J combinations with a frequency above 0.0001, which together covered over 98% of the repertoires. A TCS score was defined as the ratio between F50 (clonal expansion) and ExV (chaos), using BLOSUM62-based TCRdist between CDR3 peptides within each V-J. Welch's t-statistics and random forest reduced several hundred V-J features to some 14, which were used in a naive Bayes classifier (R e1071). TCRdb reran the public reads through fastp at Q25 and MiXCR, keeping productive beta chains. When rows share a CDR3 protein, they turn into one entry using the most common DNA and genes. The V and J calls follow TCRdb's processing rather than the paper's. Here the sample has a few hundred thousand distinct CDR3 sequences; roughly 23% occur a single time. The top ten constitute about half of the sample.

Ophthalmopathy patients had moderately to severely active disease, Clinical Activity Score of at least 3, NOSPECS grade of at least 4, and duration under 3 months. Patients with uncontrolled infections, other autoimmune diseases, pregnancy or lactation were excluded. Clinical symptoms, serum thyroxine and TRAb, thyroid ultrasound, and orbital computed tomography formed the basis for the diagnoses. Ficoll-Paque density gradient centrifugation was used to isolate PBMCs from about 10 ml of fresh peripheral blood. Total RNA was extracted with Trizol reagent, and quality was checked on an Agilent 2100 Bioanalyzer. This specimen comes from a study of T cells in Graves' hyperthyroidism and ophthalmopathy (dated by TCRdb to the late 2010s). Concerning the study at large: Peripheral blood samples were taken at the time of initial diagnosis, prior to any treatment. A discovery cohort of roughly 100 patients, roughly 45 with Graves' ophthalmopathy and approximately 57 with stable Graves' hyperthyroidism, was used to find distinguishing TCR V-J signatures. An independent validation cohort of 18 to 20 hyperthyroidism patients and 17 patients who later progressed to ophthalmopathy tested prospective prediction of ophthalmopathy. For training and testing, the 95 to 100 patients in the discovery cohort were randomly divided in a 7:3 ratio. Thyroid tissue and blood T-cell repertoires from six Graves' hyperthyroidism patients were also compared in the study. Following sampling, methimazole starting at 30 mg daily was given to hyperthyroidism patients, and high-dose intravenous methylprednisolone was given to ophthalmopathy patients. According to the paper, TCR Vbeta CDR3 sequencing was carried out on more than 120 peripheral blood samples, which came from under 50 ophthalmopathy, approximately 72 hyperthyroidism and about 17 progressor patients. Study-level results and caveats: Blood samples also contained most of the expanded thyroid clonotypes (frequency above 0.001), which suggests that blood repertoires may reflect thyroid immune responses. A 13 V-J signature model separated ophthalmopathy from stable hyperthyroidism, with about 90% sensitivity and 81.08% specificity in cross-validation and 80%/75% in testing. No statistical method was used to fix the sample size in advance, and group allocation was not hidden from the investigators. In validation, the model predicted progression to ophthalmopathy with approximately 70% sensitivity and about 73% specificity, a median of roughly seven months before onset.

This receptor was obtained from a woman aged 70-85 years with Graves' ophthalmopathy. Sequencing was done on a sample of blood.

The bases read TGTGCCAGCAGTTACTCGAGTGATCTGAGCTCCTACGAGCAGTACTTC. This sequence encodes CASSYSSDLSSYEQYF. The sequence is built from TRBV6-6 and TRBJ2-7; there is no confident call for the D gene. The CDR3 starts with the cysteine, ends with the phenylalanine, and has 16 residues. This entry keeps only the CDR3 DNA: 48 bases, framed from base 1. According to the germline V gene (reference sequence), CDR1 reads MNHNY and CDR2 reads SVGAGI. V sheds 0 bases and J sheds 0 bases, leaving 12 bases between their ends.